The 25 T cell receptor beta chains given below trace back to one sample, sequenced in a study of blood T cell repertoires in COVID-19. Profiling relied on immunoSEQ multiplex PCR, and the TCRdb table lists in-frame clones only, not all of them. The sample lists about 200,000 clones; 88% were seen once. Sequencing was performed on peripheral blood. The source is a man aged 18 to 29 with active or convalescent COVID-19.

The chain employs TRBV28 and TRBJ1-1; no definite D call. CDR1 is MDHEN, CDR2 SYDVKM, per germline. The CDR3 is 13 amino acids. Between the trimmed V and J ends, which lost 6 bases and 1 base, there was a span of 9 bases. CDR3 coding DNA: TGTGCCAGCAGATCGGGGAGGAACACTGAAGCTTTCTTT. Its protein product is CASRSGRNTEAFF.

The V and J genes are TRBV19 and TRBJ1-5, with 8 bases fitting TRBD1. In germline, CDR1 is LNHDA, CDR2 SQIVND (reference sequence). Losses at the gene ends were 4 bases for V and 6 bases for J; bases not matched to a gene: 8. CDR3 length: 15 amino acids. The chain's CDR3 is CASSNRRQGLQPQHF. In DNA form, the CDR3 reads TGTGCCAGTAGTAACCGTCGACAGGGGCTTCAGCCCCAGCATTTT.

This clone has only one observation. The V and J genes are TRBV6-2 or TRBV6-3 and TRBJ2-7, with 12 positions matching TRBD2. The CDR3 is 16 amino acids. In germline, CDR1 is MNHEY, CDR2 SVGEGT. V lost 2 bases to trimming and J lost 5 bases; unmatched junction nucleotides: 7. CDR3 amino acids: CASSYLAGGYDHEQYF. The CDR3 nucleotides read TGTGCCAGCAGTTACCTAGCGGGAGGGTATGACCACGAGCAGTACTTC.

This chain links TRBV10-1 with TRBJ2-3, with 9 bases lining up with TRBD2. The CDR3 consists of 16 residues. The junction had 7 bases not matched to a gene; V was cut back by 6 bases and J by 0 bases. CDR1 and CDR2 (germline): WNHNN, SYGVQD (reference sequence). CDR3 loop: CASSRLAESSTDTQYF. The CDR3 nucleotides read TGCGCCAGCAGCCGACTAGCGGAATCTAGCACAGATACGCAGTATTTT.

This chain links TRBV7-8 with TRBJ2-1, with 7 bases aligning to TRBD2. This CDR3 is 16 amino acids long. V lost 1 base to trimming and J lost 2 bases; unmatched junction nucleotides: 5. CDR1 is SGHVS, CDR2 FQNEAQ, per germline. The CDR3: CASSLGREWAYNEQFF. The CDR3 DNA reads TGTGCCAGCAGCTTAGGGCGGGAGTGGGCCTACAATGAGCAGTTCTTC.

This chain uses TRBV28 with TRBJ2-1; 10 nucleotides align to TRBD2. J lost 3 bases, V lost 1 base, and 6 bases had no gene match. CDR3 size: 17 residues. In germline, CDR1 is MDHEN, CDR2 SYDVKM. CDR3: CASSLSTGTSVYNEQFF. The CDR3 DNA is TGTGCCAGCAGTTTATCCACCGGGACTAGCGTCTACAATGAGCAGTTCTTC.

The chain combines TRBV29-1 with TRBJ2-7; TRBD2 is a possible D gene (6 bases). The CDR3 extends over 16 amino acids. The germline V and J ends were trimmed by 0 bases and 0 bases, with 15 bases remaining between them. Germline V gives CDR1 SQVTM, CDR2 ANQGSEA. CDR3 in amino acids: CSVEEGFRGSSYEQYF. In nucleotides, the CDR3 is TGCAGCGTTGAAGAAGGGTTTCGGGGGAGCTCCTACGAGCAGTACTTC.

The CDR3 bases are TGTGCCAGCAGTGGAAGAGCCCCAGGTGGCAATCAGCCCCAGCATTTT. Translation: CASSGRAPGGNQPQHF. V and J are TRBV6-1 and TRBJ1-5; D ambiguous. Germline V gene data show CDR1 as MNHNS and CDR2 as SASEGT. The germline V and J ends were trimmed by 4 bases and 2 bases, with 15 bases remaining between them. This CDR3 is built from 16 residues.

This chain uses TRBV19 with TRBJ2-1, with a weak D call TRBD2 (5 bases). This CDR3 contains 14 residues. From germline, CDR1 is LNHDA and CDR2 SQIVND (reference sequence). Trimming left V 1 base short and J 5 bases short, with 9 bases between. The CDR3, as DNA: TGTGCCAGTAGTATAGCGGGGTTCCACAATGAGCAGTTCTTC. Translated, it gives CASSIAGFHNEQFF.

The V gene is TRBV10-3, the J gene TRBJ1-3, with a tentative D call TRBD1 (5 bases). Trimming took off 0 bases at V and 4 bases at J, with 10 bases between the two ends. CDR3 size: 15 residues. Germline assignment: CDR1 ENHRY and CDR2 SYGVKD. CDR3 protein: CAISESSAGGNTIYF. The CDR3, as DNA: TGTGCCATCAGTGAGTCGAGCGCAGGGGGAAACACCATATATTTT.

This rearrangement joins TRBV30 to TRBJ2-3, with D unclear. V shed 3 bases and J shed 2 bases, with 9 bases lying between them. The CDR3 contains 13 residues. The germline gives CDR1 GTSNPN, CDR2 SVGIG (reference sequence). The CDR3 here is CAWRRLDTDTQYF. DNA of the CDR3: TGTGCCTGGAGGCGGCTGGACACAGATACGCAGTATTTT. The full variable domain, in which reference TRBV30 and TRBJ2-3 provide the parts outside the CDR3, is SQTIHQWPATLVQPVGSPLSLECTVEGTSNPNLYWYRQAAGRGLQLLFYSVGIGQISSEVPQNLSASRPQDRQFILSSKKLLLSDSGFYLCAWRRLDTDTQYFGPGTRLTVL.

The chain carries TRBV12-3 or TRBV12-4 and TRBJ1-6; no definite D call. Deletions cut 6 bases from V and 8 bases from J, with 8 bases between. The CDR3 totals 12 residues. In DNA form, the CDR3 reads TGTGCCAGCAGGTCCGAGTATTCACCCCTCCACTTT. Its protein product is CASRSEYSPLHF.

The V gene is TRBV18, the J gene TRBJ2-2; D unresolved. V lost 3 bases and J lost 3, with 2 bases in between. The CDR3 length is 12 residues. Germline V lookup: CDR1 KGHSH, CDR2 LQKENI. CDR3 sequence reads: CASSPYTGELFF. The CDR3 DNA follows: TGTGCCAGCTCACCCTACACCGGGGAGCTGTTTTTT.

The CDR3 spells CASSVARGTGNEKLFF. CDR3 nucleotides: TGTGCCAGCAGCGTAGCTAGAGGGACAGGGAATGAAAAACTGTTTTTT. This chain connects TRBV9 to TRBJ1-4; 9 bases match TRBD1. The CDR3 is 16 amino acids. Germline CDR1 SGDLS, CDR2 YYNGEE. With 0 bases clipped from V and 5 bases from J, the junction kept 5 bases outside the gene matches. Variable domain in full (rest from reference TRBV9 and TRBJ1-4): DSGVTQTPKHLITATGQRVTLRCSPRSGDLSVYWYQQSLDQGLQFLIQYYNGEERAKGNILERFSAQQFPDLHSELNLSSLELGDSALYFCASSVARGTGNEKLFFGSGTQLSVL.

CDR3 nucleotide sequence: TGTGCCATCAGTGAGTCGAGGGAGGGTGAAGAAAAACTGTTTTTT. Protein product: CAISESREGEEKLFF. V usage is TRBV10-3 and J usage is TRBJ1-4, with no clear D. The CDR3 covers 15 residues. Trimming took 0 bases from V and 8 from J, leaving 13 bases between them. The germline gives CDR1 ENHRY, CDR2 SYGVKD.

This clone came up once. The chain recombines TRBV4-3 with TRBJ1-4; TRBD1 agrees at 7 bases. The V gene end was trimmed by 4 bases and the J gene end by 2 bases; junction bases not matched to a gene: 1. Germline V gene lookup returns CDR1 LGHNA and CDR2 YSLEER. This CDR3 comprises 14 residues. The CDR3 sequence is CASSLGQTNEKLFF. CDR3 DNA sequence: TGCGCCAGCAGCCTGGGACAGACTAATGAAAAACTGTTTTTT.

V usage is TRBV19 and J usage is TRBJ2-7, with D perhaps matching TRBD1 (6 bases). CDR3 size: 15 residues. CDR1 and CDR2 (germline): LNHDA, SQIVND (reference sequence). Trimming shortened V by 0 bases and J by 5 bases, and 14 bases separated the two germline ends. The CDR3 DNA reads TGTGCCAGTAGTATAGAACAGGGAATGATCGACGAGCAGTACTTC. Translating it yields CASSIEQGMIDEQYF.

This clone was detected only once. This chain uses TRBV2 with TRBJ1-5; 7 bases line up with TRBD1. V dropped 7 bases and J dropped 5; count of bases not matched to a gene: 5. Germline-derived CDR1 and CDR2 are SNHLY and FYNNEI. The CDR3 runs 13 residues. The DNA for the CDR3 is TGTGCCAGCAACAGGGGACGGGATCAGCCCCAGCATTTT. Its protein is CASNRGRDQPQHF.

The rearrangement uses TRBV12-3 or TRBV12-4 and TRBJ2-7, with D unresolved. CDR3 size: 13 residues. Trimming took off 3 bases at V and 2 bases at J, with 8 bases between the two ends. The CDR3 loop reads CASSLGQPYEQYF. The CDR3 DNA sequence: TGTGCCAGCAGTTTGGGCCAGCCCTACGAGCAGTACTTC.

The chain joins TRBV18 to TRBJ1-3; possible D gene TRBD1, 6 bases. CDR1 is KGHSH and CDR2 is LQKENI in the germline V gene. This CDR3 has 13 amino acids. V lost 2 bases and J 8 bases, leaving 10 bases between the germline ends. In DNA, the CDR3 is TGTGCCAGCTCACCAACAGGGCTGGACACCATATATTTT. Amino acids: CASSPTGLDTIYF.

The chain has TRBV28 and TRBJ2-5; tentatively, D is TRBD2 (5 bases). CDR3 size: 15 residues. Germline CDR1 and CDR2: MDHEN and SYDVKM. The V gene lost 9 bases and the J gene lost 1 base, with 18 bases spanning the gap. DNA for the CDR3: TGTGCCAGTCAGGCGGAACGGGAAAGCCAAGAGACCCAGTACTTC. It translates to CASQAERESQETQYF.

This chain uses TRBV7-9 with TRBJ2-7; 10 bases map to TRBD2. Germline CDR1 and CDR2: SEHNR and FQNEAQ (reference sequence). The V gene end was trimmed by 8 bases and the J gene end by 2 bases; junction bases not matched to a gene: 3. This CDR3 comprises 13 residues. CDR3 nucleotide sequence: TGTGCCAGCGGCCTAGCGGGAGCCTACGAGCAGTACTTC. Translation gives CASGLAGAYEQYF.

This rearrangement joins TRBV19 to TRBJ2-1; TRBD2 matches at 14 bases. The CDR3 extends over 16 amino acids. From germline, CDR1 is LNHDA and CDR2 SQIVND (reference sequence). With 5 bases clipped from V and 8 bases from J, the junction kept 8 bases outside the gene matches. The CDR3 reads CASSPRGLAGEDEQFF. The DNA for the CDR3 is TGTGCCAGTAGTCCCCGGGGACTAGCGGGAGAGGATGAGCAGTTCTTC.

The chain joins TRBV11-2 to TRBJ2-5; the match to TRBD2 covers 9 bases. Losses at the gene ends were 1 base for V and 1 base for J; bases not matched to a gene: 10. Germline CDR1 and CDR2: SGHAT and FQNNGV. The CDR3 runs 18 residues. The CDR3 protein is CASSLGLLAGGSQETQYF. The CDR3 DNA is TGTGCCAGCAGCTTAGGTCTTCTCGCGGGAGGGAGCCAAGAGACCCAGTACTTC.

Concerning this clone itself: One end of the junction does not line up with germline, which may come from a read error. The genes are TRBV7-7 and TRBJ2-1; TRBD2 agrees at 7 bases. The CDR3 length is 14 residues. Germline V gene data show CDR1 as SSHAT and CDR2 as FNYEAQ (reference sequence). The CDR3 region is CASSLASGGGEQFF. CDR3 nucleotide sequence: TGTGCTAGCAGCTTAGCGTCGGGAGGCGGTGAGCAGTTCTTC.